The source of this T cell receptor beta chain is a study of cytomegalovirus exposure and HLA in healthy donors. Study outcomes and limitations: The study designated 150 or so TCR beta chains cytomegalovirus-associated. When presence/absence was analysed, sequencing depth was taken to be roughly uniform across donors. V- and J-gene trimming in TCR beta was tied to a missense DCLRE1C variant by an analysis performed later.

This clone was picked up a small number of times. Its cognate antigen is unknown. One junction end disagrees with the germline gene, perhaps due to a read error. This CDR3 is 14 amino acids long. Germline V gives CDR1 MNHNS, CDR2 SASEGT. PCR was performed using 60 Vbeta and 13 Jbeta primers. This table comes from immunoSEQ multiplex PCR, and its TCRdb copy is limited to in-frame clones, with some not included. The table lists tens of thousands of clones, roughly 80% of them singletons. The sample comprised PBMCs. The receptor comes from a girl aged 2 to 9 in good health and CMV-seropositive. This sequence joins TRBV6-1 and TRBJ2-7, with TRBD1 identical over 7 bases. Here the CDR3 reads CASSDRLLMGDSHF. DNA for the CDR3: TGTGCCAGCAGTGATAGGTTGTTGATGGGGGACAGTCACTTC.